The text below deals with one T cell receptor beta chain. The data derive from a study of blood T cell repertoires in COVID-19. The overall study: Material from acute and convalescent COVID-19 was sourced from the United States, Italy and Spain. T cells, B-cell-depleted T cells, or PBMCs supplied cDNA or gDNA.

Methods used by the authors: The authors estimated nucleated cell counts from reference gene primer amplification. Clones were read by immunoSEQ multiplex PCR, and TCRdb kept only the in-frame ones, dropping some. From that table come the V and J calls and clone size; the DNA was used to work out D and trimming. The sample lists tens of thousands of clones, roughly 80% occurring once. The V segment lost 4 bases and the J segment 2 bases; nucleotides outside the gene matches: 8. Germline CDR1 SGHNT, CDR2 YYREEE (reference sequence). The CDR3 extends over 17 amino acids. The V call is TRBV5-4, the J call TRBJ2-4; 11 nucleotides line up with TRBD2. The clonotype was recovered from a woman in her fifties or sixties with acute or convalescent COVID-19. The sequenced sample was peripheral blood. The CDR3 DNA sequence: TGTGCCAGCAGCGCACGTAGCGGGGGGGCCACCAAAAACATTCAGTACTTC. The encoded protein is CASSARSGGATKNIQYF.